The present entry profiles one T cell receptor beta chain with its context. This CDR3 has 15 amino acids. Germline CDR1 is SGHNT and CDR2 is YYREEE (reference sequence). With 6 bases removed from V and 5 bases from J, the gap between germline ends came to 15 bases. These data come from a study of shared clonotypes between healthy human individuals. Assay used: immunoSEQ multiplex PCR; TCRdb lists only in-frame clones, some missing. The table includes around 940,000 clones, roughly 72% detected once. The sequenced material came from memory CD4+ T cells sorted from blood. Subset of the sample: CD45RA-negative fraction. This sequence originates from a man aged 18 to 30 in good health. The rearrangement uses TRBV5-4 and TRBJ1-6, with D perhaps matching TRBD1 (5 bases). The CDR3: CASNRRDRDNSPLHF. For the CDR3, the DNA is TGTGCCAGCAACCGGAGGGACCGCGATAATTCACCCCTCCACTTT.